In its sample, the clone carrying this T cell receptor (beta chain) was seen many times. The antigen remains unidentified. Previously described methods and listed TCR primers were used for bulk TCR libraries. TCRdb reanalysed the PCR reads using MiXCR and keeps one entry per CDR3 protein. The sample shows a few hundred thousand distinct CDR3 sequences, 20% to 25% of them seen only once. The entry originates in a study of molecular identifiers for immune sequencing clone quantification. Points from the study as a whole: Sizes of highly expanded clones could be underestimated through identical TCRs sharing a barcode. Whereas clones above 20 RNA copies held under 1% of naive-cell molecules, they held over 98% of effector molecules.

V dropped 5 bases and J dropped 4; count of bases not matched to a gene: 7. CDR3 size: 16 residues. The germline CDR1 and CDR2 sequences are SGHVS and FNYEAQ. This sequence was found in a human donor in good health. Some libraries in this study had Jurkat cell RNA spiked in. What was sequenced was naive CD8+ T cells from blood, with Jurkat cell RNA spiked in. Subset reported: FACS-sorted CD8+CD4-CCR7+CD45RA+ naive T cells. V is TRBV7-6 and J is TRBJ2-5; 13 positions agree with TRBD2. The CDR3, as DNA: TGTGCCAGCAGCCTAACTAGCGGGGGGGCCCGAGAGACCCAGTACTTC. Residues: CASSLTSGGARETQYF.